Below, 24 T cell receptor beta chains from the same sample are listed, as sequenced in a study of blood T cell repertoires in COVID-19. Clones were sequenced by immunoSEQ multiplex PCR, and TCRdb holds only the in-frame ones, with some missing. The sample has around 53,000 clones, approximately 80% seen once. Input material: peripheral blood. The receptors shown here come from a man aged 65 to 85 with active or convalescent COVID-19.

This clone showed up just once. The chain joins TRBV27 to TRBJ2-3, with D perhaps TRBD1 (5 bases). V lost 3 bases to trimming and J lost 0 bases, with 19 bases between them. This CDR3 comprises 18 residues. Germline V gene sequence: CDR1 MNHEY, CDR2 SMNVEV (reference sequence). This chain's CDR3 is CASSFDSFLPSSTDTQYF. CDR3 nucleotide sequence: TGTGCCAGCAGTTTCGACAGTTTCCTCCCTTCTAGCACAGATACGCAGTATTTT.

V and J are TRBV19 and TRBJ1-5, with 11 bases identical to TRBD1. The V segment lost 8 bases and the J segment 7 bases; nucleotides outside the gene matches: 10. This CDR3 contains 15 residues. The germline CDR1 and CDR2 sequences are LNHDA and SQIVND (reference sequence). CDR3 nucleotide sequence: TGTGCCAGTTCCAACGCGGGACAGGGGGTACAGCCCCAGCATTTT. This sequence encodes CASSNAGQGVQPQHF.

In its sample, this clone was seen a few times. This chain joins TRBV30 and TRBJ2-1; 7 positions agree with TRBD2. Germline CDR1 and CDR2: GTSNPN and SVGIG (reference sequence). The ends lost 4 bases at V and 7 bases at J; junction bases unmatched: 4. The CDR3 spans 12 residues. The CDR3, as DNA: TGTGCCTGGAACTCCGGGGGGAATGAGCAGTTCTTC. This encodes CAWNSGGNEQFF.

This clone has a handful of counts. This chain links TRBV6-5 with TRBJ1-5; the match to TRBD1 covers 8 bases. The CDR3 totals 13 residues. Germline CDR1 reads MNHEY; CDR2 reads SVGAGI. With 5 bases clipped from V and 6 bases from J, the junction kept 3 bases outside the gene matches. The CDR3 region is CASSPQGAQPQHF. The CDR3 DNA reads as TGTGCCAGCAGTCCCCAGGGGGCTCAGCCCCAGCATTTT.

This clone was recorded a few times. The CDR3 region has the DNA TGTGCCAGCAGCTTACTGGCGGGAGGGTCGGAGACCCAGTACTTC. Its translation is CASSLLAGGSETQYF. The rearrangement joins TRBV7-9 to TRBJ2-5; TRBD2 matches at 9 bases. Germline trimming cut 2 bases from V and 5 bases from J; bases unmatched to any gene: 6. There are 15 residues in the CDR3. From germline, CDR1 is SEHNR and CDR2 FQNEAQ (reference sequence).

V is TRBV19 and J is TRBJ1-5; TRBD1 aligns across 8 bases. This CDR3 has 16 amino acids. The junction had 10 bases not matched to a gene; V was cut back by 6 bases and J by 3 bases. CDR1 is LNHDA, CDR2 SQIVND, per germline (reference sequence). CDR3 amino acids: CASSPGGRGLNQPQHF. The CDR3 coding sequence is TGTGCCAGTAGCCCGGGGGGCAGGGGGCTCAATCAGCCCCAGCATTTT.

This chain connects TRBV6-5 to TRBJ1-2, with 7 bases lining up with TRBD1. V was pared by 6 bases and J by 6 bases, with 7 bases of the junction left unmatched. The V gene's germline CDR1 is MNHEY and CDR2 SVGAGI. This CDR3 region has 13 residues. In DNA form, the CDR3 reads TGTGCCAGCAGGATAACAGGGGAGGATGGCTACACCTTC. This encodes CASRITGEDGYTF.

V usage is TRBV7-8 and J usage is TRBJ2-1; a weak D match, TRBD2 (6 bases). The CDR3 consists of 15 residues. Germline V lookup: CDR1 SGHVS, CDR2 FQNEAQ. The V end lost 1 base, the J end lost 9 bases, and 16 bases lay between the germline ends. CDR3 sequence: CASSLGSGPGGEQFF. In DNA, the CDR3 is TGTGCCAGCAGCTTAGGTAGCGGTCCGGGTGGTGAGCAGTTCTTC.

This chain links TRBV30 with TRBJ1-2; no clear D. CDR3 length: 15 residues. Trimming removed 4 bases from V and 4 bases from J, with 19 bases in between. Germline lookup yields CDR1 GTSNPN and CDR2 SVGIG (reference sequence). CDR3 protein: CAWTPPGDSIYGYTF. The CDR3 DNA reads TGTGCCTGGACCCCACCCGGGGATTCTATCTATGGCTACACCTTC.

This clone was counted between two and nine times. The rearrangement links TRBV18 to TRBJ1-3; D remains ambiguous. Germline assignment: CDR1 KGHSH and CDR2 LQKENI. This CDR3 is 15 amino acids long. Trimming removed 3 bases at V and 3 bases at J, with 12 bases between. The CDR3 region is CASSPPGNRGNTIYF. The CDR3 nucleotides read TGTGCCAGCTCACCCCCGGGTAATCGTGGAAACACCATATATTTT.

The chain couples TRBV5-1 to TRBJ2-7, with 10 bases lining up with TRBD1. J lost 3 bases, V lost 4 bases, and 7 bases had no gene match. CDR3 length equals 15 residues. Per germline, CDR1 SGHRS and CDR2 YFSETQ. This chain's CDR3 is CASSTRQGADYEQYF. The CDR3 nucleotides are TGCGCCAGCAGCACCCGACAGGGGGCGGACTACGAGCAGTACTTC.

V and J are TRBV3-1 (or the pseudogene TRBV3-2) and TRBJ1-5; maybe TRBD1 (6 bases). CDR1 is LGHDT, CDR2 YNNKEL, per germline (reference sequence). V lost 7 bases, J lost 3 bases, and 19 bases lay in between. The CDR3 covers 16 residues. The CDR3: CASTPGWTDLNQPQHF. In DNA form, the CDR3 reads TGTGCCAGCACCCCGGGGTGGACAGACCTCAATCAGCCCCAGCATTTT.

The rearrangement links TRBV20-1 to TRBJ1-1; D might be TRBD1 (5 bases). Per the germline V gene, CDR1 is DFQATT and CDR2 is SNEGSKA (reference sequence). This CDR3 spans 11 amino acids. V gave up 1 base and J gave up 11 bases, with 11 bases separating them. CDR3 sequence (DNA): TGCAGTGCTAGAGCGCCCAGGGATGCTTTCTTT. This encodes CSARAPRDAFF.

V usage is TRBV18 and J usage is TRBJ2-7; a weak D match, TRBD1 (6 bases). The CDR3 extends over 13 amino acids. CDR1 KGHSH and CDR2 LQKENI come from the germline V gene. V was pared by 3 bases and J by 2 bases, with 8 bases between. DNA for the CDR3: TGTGCCAGCTCACCTCCAGGGGCCTACGAGCAGTACTTC. Amino acids: CASSPPGAYEQYF.

The chain carries TRBV7-2 and TRBJ2-1, with 8 bases aligning to TRBD1. The CDR3 length is 15 residues. Germline CDR1 reads SGHTA; CDR2 reads FQGNSA. V was pared by 1 base and J by 3 bases, with 2 bases of the junction left unmatched. CDR3 sequence: CASSLEGQVYNEQFF. The CDR3 coding sequence is TGTGCCAGCAGCTTAGAGGGACAGGTCTACAATGAGCAGTTCTTC.

This clone showed up many times. The chain couples TRBV24-1 to TRBJ2-2; D possibly corresponds to TRBD1 (5 bases). The germline V gene encodes CDR1 KGHDR and CDR2 SFDVKD. The V end was cut by 5 bases, the J end by 2 bases, with 11 bases between. The CDR3 length is 15 residues. CDR3 region: CATSGWGGNTGELFF. The CDR3 DNA is TGTGCCACCAGTGGGTGGGGCGGAAACACCGGGGAGCTGTTTTTT.

The chain carries TRBV27 and TRBJ1-1, with 11 bases that match TRBD1. The CDR3 extends over 17 amino acids. V was clipped by 3 bases and J by 5 bases; unmatched bases: 11. Germline V lookup: CDR1 MNHEY, CDR2 SMNVEV (reference sequence). CDR3 protein: CASSFLGQGGAGTEAFF. The CDR3 DNA follows: TGTGCCAGCAGTTTCCTGGGACAGGGGGGCGCGGGGACTGAAGCTTTCTTT.

The chain uses TRBV18 and TRBJ2-3; 9 nucleotides match TRBD2. V was clipped by 1 base and J by 9 bases; unmatched bases: 14. The V gene's germline CDR1 is KGHSH and CDR2 LQKENI. This CDR3 has 17 residues. CDR3: CASSPLIAGESQETQYF. The CDR3 coding sequence is TGTGCCAGCTCACCACTCATAGCGGGAGAATCCCAGGAAACGCAGTATTTT.

This clone was detected a few times. Other DNA sequences in the sample encode the same CDR3. V gene TRBV19 combines with J gene TRBJ1-5; TRBD1 might be the D (5 bases). Trimming stripped 3 bases from V and 1 base from J, with 10 bases between. This CDR3 spans 15 amino acids. Germline V CDR1 and CDR2: LNHDA, SQIVND (reference sequence). The CDR3, as DNA: TGTGCCAGTAGTATCGGGGGAGGCAGCAATCAGCCCCAGCATTTT. Amino acid sequence: CASSIGGGSNQPQHF.

This sequence joins TRBV18 and TRBJ1-5; tentatively, D is TRBD1 (5 bases). Between the trimmed V and J ends, which lost 6 bases and 2 bases, there was a span of 17 bases. This CDR3 contains 16 residues. Per germline, CDR1 KGHSH and CDR2 LQKENI. CDR3 region: CASSSGGGLRNQPQHF. CDR3 nucleotide sequence: TGTGCCAGCTCCTCCGGGGGGGGTTTGCGCAATCAGCCCCAGCATTTT.

V and J are TRBV7-3 and TRBJ2-1; 8 bases agree with TRBD2. V was clipped by 0 bases and J by 7 bases; unmatched bases: 11. CDR3 length: 17 residues. CDR1 is SGHTA, CDR2 FQGTGA, per germline. In DNA form, the CDR3 reads TGTGCCAGCAGCTTAACGTCACCCGGGGGGGCACCGAATGAGCAGTTCTTC. This gives the protein CASSLTSPGGAPNEQFF.

This sequence joins TRBV25-1 and TRBJ1-5, with D tentatively TRBD1 (5 bases). The V gene's germline CDR1 is MGHDK and CDR2 SYGVNS. Deletions cut 3 bases from V and 5 bases from J, with 8 bases between. This CDR3 has 13 residues. The CDR3 loop reads CASSEWGDQPQHF. The DNA of the CDR3 is TGTGCCAGCAGTGAGTGGGGGGATCAGCCCCAGCATTTT.

J is TRBJ2-6 and V is TRBV5-1; TRBD2 aligns across 12 bases. Germline V gives CDR1 SGHRS, CDR2 YFSETQ. The CDR3 contains 17 residues. V lost 1 base to trimming and J lost 3 bases; unmatched junction nucleotides: 2. Here the CDR3 DNA reads TGCGCCAGCAGCTTGTCACTAGCGGGAGGTGGGGCCAACGTCCTGACTTTC. Translation: CASSLSLAGGGANVLTF.

This rearrangement joins TRBV2 to TRBJ1-2, with TRBD1 matching 12 bases. The CDR3 extends over 16 amino acids. V lost 6 bases and J lost 4; bases outside the gene matches: 9. Per the germline V gene, CDR1 is SNHLY and CDR2 is FYNNEI. The CDR3 spells CASRGQGASRFYGYTF. CDR3 nucleotide sequence: TGTGCCAGCAGGGGACAGGGGGCCTCACGCTTCTATGGCTACACCTTC.